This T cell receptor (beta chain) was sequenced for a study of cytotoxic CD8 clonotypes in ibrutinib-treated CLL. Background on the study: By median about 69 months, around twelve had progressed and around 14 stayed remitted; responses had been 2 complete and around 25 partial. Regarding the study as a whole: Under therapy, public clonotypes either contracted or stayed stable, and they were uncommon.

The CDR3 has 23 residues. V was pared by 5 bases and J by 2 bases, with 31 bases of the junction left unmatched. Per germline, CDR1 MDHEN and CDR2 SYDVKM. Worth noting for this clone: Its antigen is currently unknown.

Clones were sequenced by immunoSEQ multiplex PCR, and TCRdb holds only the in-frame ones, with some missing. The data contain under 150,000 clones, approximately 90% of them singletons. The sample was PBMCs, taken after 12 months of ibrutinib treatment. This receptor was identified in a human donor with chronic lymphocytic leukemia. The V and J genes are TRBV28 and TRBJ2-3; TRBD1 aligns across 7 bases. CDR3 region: CASSPTPGTARPFLWGYTDTQYF. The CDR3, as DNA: TGTGCCAGCAGTCCCACCCCCGGGACAGCTCGGCCTTTCCTATGGGGGTACACAGATACGCAGTATTTT.